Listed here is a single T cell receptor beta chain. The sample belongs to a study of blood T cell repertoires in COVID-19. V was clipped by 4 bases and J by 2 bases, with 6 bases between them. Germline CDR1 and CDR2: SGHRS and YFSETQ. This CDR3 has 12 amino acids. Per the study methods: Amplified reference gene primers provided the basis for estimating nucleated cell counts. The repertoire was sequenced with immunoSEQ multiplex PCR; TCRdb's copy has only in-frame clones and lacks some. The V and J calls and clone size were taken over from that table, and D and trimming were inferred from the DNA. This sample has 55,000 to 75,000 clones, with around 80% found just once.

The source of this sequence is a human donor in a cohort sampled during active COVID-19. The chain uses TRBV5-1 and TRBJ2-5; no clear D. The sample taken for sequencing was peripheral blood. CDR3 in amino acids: CASSPTQETQYF. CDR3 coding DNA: TGCGCCAGCAGCCCTACGCAAGAGACCCAGTACTTC. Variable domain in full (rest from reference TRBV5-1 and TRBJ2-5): KAGVTQTPRYLIKTRGQQVTLSCSPISGHRSVSWYQQTPGQGLQFLFEYFSETQRNKGNFPGRFSGRQFSNSRSEMNVSTLELGDSALYLCASSPTQETQYFGPGTRLLVL.